The 12 T cell receptor beta chains below were found in one sample sequenced in a study of cytomegalovirus exposure and HLA in healthy donors (dated by TCRdb to 2015 to 2018). The library was produced with the immunoSEQ multiplex PCR assay. The multiplex PCR relied on a mix of 60 forward primers for TCR Vbeta segments and 13 reverse primers for TCR Jbeta segments. TCRdb holds this immuneACCESS table with in-frame rearrangements only. Some clones are missing; in checked studies, unresolved V genes explain under half, and the rest has no known cause. The sample table contains around 100,000 clones; only one count was recorded for around three quarters of them. The top ten clonotypes cover roughly 0.92% of the sample. Sequences were obtained from PBMCs. The receptors stem from a woman younger than 45 in good health and CMV-seronegative.

The chain carries TRBV2 and TRBJ1-2; TRBD1 is a possible D gene (5 bases). V was clipped by 4 bases and J by 5 bases, with 14 bases between them. The CDR3 is 14 amino acids. Germline values: CDR1 SNHLY, CDR2 FYNNEI. CDR3 sequence reads: CASSVEGLGYGYTF. The CDR3 DNA reads TGTGCCAGCAGTGTGGAGGGGCTAGGGTATGGCTACACCTTC.

This clone was found once. The J gene is TRBJ1-1, the V gene TRBV7-2, with D possibly TRBD1 on 6 matching bases. With 1 base removed from V and 13 bases from J, the gap between germline ends came to 22 bases. The CDR3 runs 15 residues. CDR1 is SGHTA and CDR2 is FQGNSA in the germline V gene. This CDR3 is CASSLGTGGEPVFFF. DNA for the CDR3: TGTGCCAGCAGCTTAGGAACTGGGGGCGAGCCGGTCTTTTTCTTT.

The J gene is TRBJ1-2, the V gene TRBV6-6; 7 nucleotides agree with TRBD1. This CDR3 is built from 15 residues. The germline V gene has CDR1 MNHNY and CDR2 SVGAGI (reference sequence). Trimming removed 2 bases from V and 4 bases from J; junction bases left unmatched: 7. As DNA, the CDR3 is TGTGCCAGCAGTTACGGGGACAGCAAAAGCTATGGCTACACCTTC. Its translation is CASSYGDSKSYGYTF.

The rearrangement uses TRBV5-5 and TRBJ2-7; D is perhaps TRBD2 (6 bases). V was clipped by 4 bases and J by 3 bases, with 14 bases between them. Germline V CDR1 and CDR2: SGHKS, YYEKEE (reference sequence). This CDR3 comprises 14 residues. The CDR3 loop is CASSGGPGDYEQYF. CDR3 coding DNA: TGTGCCAGCAGCGGTGGTCCGGGAGACTACGAGCAGTACTTC.

The J gene is TRBJ2-1, the V gene TRBV7-9; the match to TRBD1 covers 7 bases. J lost 8 bases, V lost 3 bases, and 10 bases had no gene match. This CDR3 has 15 residues. Germline V CDR1 and CDR2: SEHNR, FQNEAQ (reference sequence). This CDR3 is CASSLGQYLLDEQFF. The CDR3 region has the DNA TGTGCCAGCAGCTTGGGACAGTACCTTTTGGATGAGCAGTTCTTC.

This clone was detected only a few times. The V call is TRBV4-1, the J call TRBJ1-4; 9 positions match TRBD1. V shed 1 base and J 7 bases; nucleotides not matched to a gene: 4. This CDR3 comprises 15 residues. Per germline, CDR1 MGHRA and CDR2 YSYEKL. In DNA form, the CDR3 reads TGCGCCAGCAGCCAAGGGGACAGGGATTTTGAAAAACTGTTTTTT. Amino acids: CASSQGDRDFEKLFF.

V and J are TRBV15 and TRBJ2-3; D uncertain. Trimming stripped 4 bases from V and 0 bases from J, with 14 bases between. The CDR3 has 16 residues. The germline V gene has CDR1 LNHNV and CDR2 YYDKDF (reference sequence). CDR3 nucleotide sequence: TGTGCCACCAGCACAATGGCTGGCCTTAGCACAGATACGCAGTATTTT. This sequence encodes CATSTMAGLSTDTQYF.

This chain's CDR3 is CASSDGQGFTDTQYF. The CDR3, as DNA: TGTGCCAGCAGTGACGGGCAGGGGTTCACAGATACGCAGTATTTT. The chain carries TRBV6-4 and TRBJ2-3; the D gene is possibly TRBD1 (6 bases). The CDR3 has 15 amino acids. Trimming took off 2 bases at V and 2 bases at J, with 11 bases between the two ends. Germline V lookup: CDR1 MRHNA, CDR2 SNTAGT.

As regards this clone: The junction differs from germline at one of its ends, possibly a read error. This rearrangement joins TRBV11-3 to TRBJ1-4; D may be TRBD1 (6 bases). There are 13 residues in the CDR3. CDR1 and CDR2 (germline): SGHNT, YENEEA. The CDR3 nucleotides are TGTGCCAGCAGCGTAGACAGGAATGAAAAACTGTTTTTT. Translation gives CASSVDRNEKLFF.

This clone showed up just a few times. The chain's CDR3 is CASSLGGSSDTQYF. In DNA, the CDR3 is TGTGCCAGCAGCTTAGGGGGGTCTAGCGATACGCAGTATTTT. The gene calls are TRBV7-3 and TRBJ2-3, with a weak D call TRBD2 (6 bases). V was clipped by 2 bases and J by 6 bases, with 12 bases between them. This CDR3 comprises 14 residues. Germline V gene data show CDR1 as SGHTA and CDR2 as FQGTGA. The variable domain in full, completed from reference TRBV7-3 and TRBJ2-3, reads GAGVSQTPSNKVTEKGKYVELRCDPISGHTALYWYRQSLGQGPEFLIYFQGTGAADDSGLPNDRFFAVRPEGSVSTLKIQRTERGDSAVYLCASSLGGSSDTQYFGPGTRLTVL.

This clone is a singleton in its sample. CDR3 DNA: TGTGCCAGCAGCTACCTTGGAGGGGAACAAGAGACCCAGTACTTC. Its protein is CASSYLGGEQETQYF. J is TRBJ2-5 and V is TRBV5-5, with D possibly matching TRBD2 (6 bases). This CDR3 region has 15 residues. V lost 3 bases to trimming and J lost 2 bases, with 14 bases between them. The germline V gene has CDR1 SGHKS and CDR2 YYEKEE (reference sequence).

This sequence joins TRBV15 and TRBJ2-7, with unresolved D. The CDR3 is 15 amino acids. The germline gives CDR1 LNHNV, CDR2 YYDKDF (reference sequence). Trimming removed 1 base from V and 1 base from J, with 11 bases in between. The CDR3 sequence is CATSRVGMASYEQYF. CDR3 coding DNA: TGTGCCACCAGCAGAGTTGGTATGGCATCCTACGAGCAGTACTTC.